This TCR beta chain was obtained from a study of shared clonotypes between healthy human individuals. Germline CDR1 LNHDA, CDR2 SQIVND (reference sequence). J gave up 0 bases and V 9 bases, and 6 bases lay outside the gene matches. This CDR3 has 15 residues. Sequencing used immunoSEQ multiplex PCR; TCRdb keeps in-frame clones, though not all of them. The sample has 450,000 to 500,000 clones, about 79% seen once. Overall study results and limits: Measured sharing among donors was expected to vary with sequencing depth.

This clone is a singleton in its sample. What it binds is not known. Sequenced input: PBMCs. This chain links TRBV19 with TRBJ1-5; the match to TRBD1 covers 9 bases. The receptor comes from a woman in her 40s in good health. Some clones in this sample may be carry-over from other donors' samples. The CDR3 here is CASRDRAPSNQPQHF. The CDR3 DNA reads as TGTGCCAGCCGGGACAGGGCACCTAGCAATCAGCCCCAGCATTTT.